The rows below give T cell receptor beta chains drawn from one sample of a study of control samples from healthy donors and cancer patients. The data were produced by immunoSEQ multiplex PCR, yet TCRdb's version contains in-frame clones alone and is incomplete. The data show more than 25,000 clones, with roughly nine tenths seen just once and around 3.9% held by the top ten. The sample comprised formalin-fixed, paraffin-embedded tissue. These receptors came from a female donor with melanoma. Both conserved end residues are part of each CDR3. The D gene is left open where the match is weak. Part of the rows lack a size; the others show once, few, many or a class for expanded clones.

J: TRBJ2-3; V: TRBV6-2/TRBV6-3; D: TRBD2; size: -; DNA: TGTGCCAGCAGTCCCGGACTAGCGGGAGTGACAGATACGCAGTATTTT; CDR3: CASSPGLAGVTDTQYF
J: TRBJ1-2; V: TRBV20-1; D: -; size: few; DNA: TGCAGTGCTACTGACGGCGACTATGGCTACACCTTC; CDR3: CSATDGDYGYTF
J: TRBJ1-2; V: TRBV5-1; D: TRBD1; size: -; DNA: TGCGCCAGCAGCTTGGTACTAGGACAGGGGGGAGATGGCTACACCTTC; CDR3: CASSLVLGQGGDGYTF
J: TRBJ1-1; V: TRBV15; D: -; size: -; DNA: TGTGCCACCAGCAGAGCGGCAGATCCTGAAGCTTTCTTT; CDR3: CATSRAADPEAFF
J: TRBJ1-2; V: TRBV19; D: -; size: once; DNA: TGTGCCAGTAGCGGCAATTACTATGGCTACACCTTC; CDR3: CASSGNYYGYTF
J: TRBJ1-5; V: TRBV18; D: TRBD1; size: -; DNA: TGTGCCAGCTCGACTCAGGGGGCTAGTAGCAATCAGCCCCAGCATTTT; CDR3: CASSTQGASSNQPQHF
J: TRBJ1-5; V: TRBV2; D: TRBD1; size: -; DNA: TGTGCCAGCAGCGATACGGACAGGAGCCAGCCCCAGCATTTT; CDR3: CASSDTDRSQPQHF
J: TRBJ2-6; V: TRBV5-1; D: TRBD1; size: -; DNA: TGCGCCAGCAGAGACGACAGGGATGGGGCCAACGTCCTGACTTTC; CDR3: CASRDDRDGANVLTF
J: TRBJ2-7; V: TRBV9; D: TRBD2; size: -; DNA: TGTGCCAGCAGCGTCACTAGCGGGAGTTTCTACGAGCAGTACTTC; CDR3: CASSVTSGSFYEQYF
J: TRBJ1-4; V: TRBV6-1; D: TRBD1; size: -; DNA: TGTGCCAGCAGTGAAGCGACAGGGGGCGCAACTAATGAAAAACTGTTTTTT; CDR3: CASSEATGGATNEKLFF
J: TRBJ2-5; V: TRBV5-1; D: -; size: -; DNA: TGCGTCAGCAGCCCACGAGGGGCGGGGGAGACCCAGTACTTC; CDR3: CVSSPRGAGETQYF
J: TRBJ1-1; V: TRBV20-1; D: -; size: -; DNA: TGCAGTGCTAGAGAAGGGTTAGAAGCTTTCTTT; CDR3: CSAREGLEAFF
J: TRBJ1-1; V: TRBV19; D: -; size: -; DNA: TGTGCCAGTAGTTCGGGCAGGGGGAACACTGAAGCTTTCTTT; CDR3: CASSSGRGNTEAFF
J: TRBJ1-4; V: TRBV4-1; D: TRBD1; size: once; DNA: TGCGCCAGCAGCCAACTACCCAGACAGGGGACAACTAATGAAAAACTGTTTTTT; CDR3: CASSQLPRQGTTNEKLFF
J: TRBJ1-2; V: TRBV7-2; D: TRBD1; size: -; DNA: TGTGCCAGCAGCTTAGAGGGGGCGCGGGGCTACACCTTC; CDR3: CASSLEGARGYTF
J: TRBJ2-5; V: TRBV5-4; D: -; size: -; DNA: TGTGCCAGCAGCTTGGGCAGCGAGACCCAGTACTTC; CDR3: CASSLGSETQYF
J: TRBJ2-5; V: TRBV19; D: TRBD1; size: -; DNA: TGTGCCAGTAGTCCCCGAGGGGGCACTACCTCCGTGGCCCAGTACTTC; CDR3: CASSPRGGTTSVAQYF
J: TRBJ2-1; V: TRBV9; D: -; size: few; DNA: TGTGCCAGCAGCGTAGGGCAATTCCAAGACAATGAGCAGTTCTTC; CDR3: CASSVGQFQDNEQFF
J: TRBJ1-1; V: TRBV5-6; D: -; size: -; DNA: TGTGCCAGCAGCTTACGAGGGAACACTGAAGCTTTCTTT; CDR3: CASSLRGNTEAFF
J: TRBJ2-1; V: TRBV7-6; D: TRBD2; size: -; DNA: TGTGCCAGCAGCTCACGATGGGGGAGGGGCAATGAGCAGTTCTTC; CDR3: CASSSRWGRGNEQFF
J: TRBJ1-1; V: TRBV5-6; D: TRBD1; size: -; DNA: TGTGCCAGCAGCTTGGAGGGACAGGGGAGGTACACTGAAGCTTTCTTT; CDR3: CASSLEGQGRYTEAFF
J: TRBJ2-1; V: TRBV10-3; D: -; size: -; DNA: TGTGCCATCAGTGAGTCGGGGGCCATTGAGCAGTTCTTC; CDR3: CAISESGAIEQFF
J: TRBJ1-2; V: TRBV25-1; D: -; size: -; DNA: TGTGCCAGCAGTGGAAATAACTATGGCTACACCTTC; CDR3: CASSGNNYGYTF
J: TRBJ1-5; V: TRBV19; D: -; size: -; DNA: TGTGCCAGTAGTATCGTGGGGTCTATGCAGCCCCAGCATTTT; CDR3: CASSIVGSMQPQHF
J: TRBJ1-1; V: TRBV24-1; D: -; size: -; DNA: TGTGCCACCAGTGATTTCAACAGGGTAAGTTCTGAAGCTTTCTTT; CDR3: CATSDFNRVSSEAFF
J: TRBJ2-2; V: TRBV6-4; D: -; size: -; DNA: TGTGCCAGCAGTGACCCGGGAACCAACACCGGGGAGCTGTTTTTT; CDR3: CASSDPGTNTGELFF
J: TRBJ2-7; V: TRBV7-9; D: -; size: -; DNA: TGTGCCAGCAGCTTAGTGGGGGCCGAGCAGTACTTC; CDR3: CASSLVGAEQYF
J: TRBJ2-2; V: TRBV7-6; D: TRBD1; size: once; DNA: TGTGCCAGCAGCCAGGACAGGGGTGCCGGGGAGCTGTTTTTT; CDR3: CASSQDRGAGELFF
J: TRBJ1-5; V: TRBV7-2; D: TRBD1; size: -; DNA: TGTGCCAGCAGCTTGGGACAGCCGGTGGAAAAAAATCAGCCCCAGCATTTT; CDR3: CASSLGQPVEKNQPQHF
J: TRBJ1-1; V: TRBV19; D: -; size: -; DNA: TGTGCCAGTACGCGACGGGGGATTCAAATTGAAGCTTTCTTT; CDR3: CASTRRGIQIEAFF
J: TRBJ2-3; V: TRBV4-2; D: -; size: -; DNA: TGTGCCAGCAGCCAAGAAGAACTAGCAGATACGCAGTATTTT; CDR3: CASSQEELADTQYF
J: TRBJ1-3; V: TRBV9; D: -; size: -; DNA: TGTGCCAGCAGCGTCGGTATTGGAAACACCATATATTTT; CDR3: CASSVGIGNTIYF
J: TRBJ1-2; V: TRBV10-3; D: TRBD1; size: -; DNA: TGTGCCATCGAGGGAGACAGGGGGCTTGGCTACACCTTC; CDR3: CAIEGDRGLGYTF
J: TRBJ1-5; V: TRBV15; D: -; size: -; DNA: TGTGCCACCAGCAGAGGGCCTCAGCCCCAGCATTTT; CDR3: CATSRGPQPQHF
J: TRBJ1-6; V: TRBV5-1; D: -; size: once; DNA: TGCGCCAGCAGCTTGGGTCCCCAGGGCATCAATTCACCCCTCCACTTT; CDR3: CASSLGPQGINSPLHF
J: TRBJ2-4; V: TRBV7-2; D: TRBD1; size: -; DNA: TGTGCCAGCAGCTTCGGGACAGGGAGTTTAGCCAAAAACATTCAGTACTTC; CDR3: CASSFGTGSLAKNIQYF
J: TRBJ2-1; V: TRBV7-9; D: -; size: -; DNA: TGTGCCAGCAGCTTACTAGGGTGGGGCTCCTACAATGAGCAGTTCTTC; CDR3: CASSLLGWGSYNEQFF
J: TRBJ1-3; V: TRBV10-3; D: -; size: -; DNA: TGTGCCATCAGAGGGGACAACTCTGGAAACACCATATATTTT; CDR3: CAIRGDNSGNTIYF
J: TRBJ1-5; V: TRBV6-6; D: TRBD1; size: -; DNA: TGTGCCAGCAGCTCCGACAGGGGGCCCAATCAGCCCCAGCATTTT; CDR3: CASSSDRGPNQPQHF
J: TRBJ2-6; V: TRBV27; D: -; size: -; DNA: TGTGCCAGCAGTTTACTTGGGAACTCTGGGGCCAACGTCCTGACTTTC; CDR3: CASSLLGNSGANVLTF
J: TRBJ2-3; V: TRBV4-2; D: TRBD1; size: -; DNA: TGTGCCAGCAGCCAGGGACAGGGATACGCAGATACGCAGTATTTT; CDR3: CASSQGQGYADTQYF